This T cell receptor (beta chain) was profiled in a study of blood T cell repertoires in COVID-19. Overall study context: In each case, the material was cDNA or gDNA derived from T cells, B-cell-depleted T cells, or PBMCs.

Repertoires were generated with immunoSEQ multiplex PCR, while TCRdb's copy carries only in-frame clones and drops some. The sample contains 140,000 or so clones, approximately 89% of which appear only once. The V end lost 6 bases, the J end lost 4 bases, and 12 bases lay between the germline ends. CDR3 length: 12 residues. Germline loops: CDR1 SQVTM, CDR2 ANQGSEA. V is TRBV29-1 and J is TRBJ1-1; tentatively, D is TRBD1 (6 bases). The source of this sequence is a man in his 60s with active or convalescent COVID-19. Sequencing was done on a sample of peripheral blood. CDR3 nucleotide sequence: TGCAGCGTCTCCGGGGGGGCCACTGAAGCTTTCTTT. This translates into CSVSGGATEAFF. The full variable domain, its missing parts supplied by reference TRBV29-1 and TRBJ1-1, is SAVISQKPSRDICQRGTSLTIQCQVDSQVTMMFWYRQQPGQSLTLIATANQGSEATYESGFVIDKFPISRPNLTFSTLTVSNMSPEDSSIYLCSVSGGATEAFFGQGTRLTVV.